The 24 T cell receptor beta chains below come from one sample, sequenced in a study of T cell responses to AZD1222 COVID-19 vaccine. Clones were sequenced by immunoSEQ multiplex PCR, and TCRdb holds only the in-frame ones, with some missing. The data show about 120,000 clones, with more than 85% seen just once and around 5% held by the top ten. The sequences come from peripheral blood, collected 28 days after the second AZD1222 dose. The receptors derive from an adult who received the AZD1222 COVID-19 vaccine.

The rearrangement joins TRBV18 to TRBJ2-7; D could derive from TRBD1 or TRBD2 (5 bases each). Germline CDR1 and CDR2: KGHSH and LQKENI. V was clipped by 3 bases and J by 5 bases, with 17 bases between them. The length of the CDR3 is 15 residues. CDR3 loop: CASSPPSGPSNEQYF. CDR3 DNA: TGTGCCAGCTCACCGCCCTCGGGACCAAGCAACGAGCAGTACTTC. The entire variable domain, with the rest obtained from reference TRBV18 and TRBJ2-7, is as follows: NAGVMQNPRHLVRRRGQEARLRCSPMKGHSHVYWYRQLPEEGLKFMVYLQKENIIDESGMPKERFSAEFPKEGPSILRIQQVVRGDSAAYFCASSPPSGPSNEQYFGPGTRLTVT.

CDR3 residues: CASSLGLAGELFF. For the CDR3, the DNA is TGCGCCAGCAGCCTAGGACTAGCCGGGGAGCTGTTTTTT. The V gene is TRBV4-3, the J gene TRBJ2-2, with TRBD2 matching over 7 bases. J lost 6 bases, V lost 4 bases, and 2 bases had no gene match. Germline CDR1 and CDR2: LGHNA and YSLEER. The CDR3 spans 13 residues.

This rearrangement joins TRBV30 to TRBJ1-2; D remains ambiguous. This CDR3 is 13 amino acids long. Germline CDR1 reads GTSNPN; CDR2 reads SVGIG (reference sequence). V was shortened by 0 bases and J by 3 bases, with 8 bases between the two germline ends. CDR3 amino acids: CAWSVPQDYGYTF. CDR3 in DNA: TGTGCCTGGAGTGTACCGCAGGACTATGGCTACACCTTC.

This chain uses TRBV7-8 with TRBJ2-7, with 9 bases aligning to TRBD1. The germline CDR1 and CDR2 sequences are SGHVS and FQNEAQ. The V and J ends lost 0 bases and 2 bases, in that order; junction bases with no gene match: 8. This CDR3 has 17 residues. The CDR3 coding sequence is TGTGCCAGCAGCTTAGCGCTGGGACAGGGAAGTACCTACGAGCAGTACTTC. Its translation: CASSLALGQGSTYEQYF.

The CDR3 sequence: CASSSWTGPGNTEAFF. In DNA, the CDR3 is TGCGCCAGCAGCTCCTGGACAGGGCCGGGGAACACTGAAGCTTTCTTT. V usage is TRBV4-3 and J usage is TRBJ1-1, with 8 bases lining up with TRBD1. V lost 5 bases to trimming and J lost 1 base; unmatched junction nucleotides: 9. CDR1 and CDR2 (germline): LGHNA, YSLEER. This CDR3 region has 16 residues.

The chain uses TRBV5-1 and TRBJ1-4; weak D call: TRBD1 (6 bases). This CDR3 has 16 residues. Trimming left V 4 bases short and J 3 bases short, with 16 bases between. Germline V CDR1 and CDR2: SGHRS, YFSETQ. The chain's CDR3 is CASSVGTQEPNEKLFF. As DNA, the CDR3 is TGCGCCAGCAGCGTGGGGACACAGGAGCCTAATGAAAAACTGTTTTTT.

The chain carries TRBV5-1 and TRBJ1-1, with 7 nucleotides matching TRBD1. V lost 1 base, J lost 0 bases, and 18 bases stayed unmatched. The CDR3 runs 20 residues. From germline, CDR1 is SGHRS and CDR2 YFSETQ. CDR3 DNA sequence: TGCGCCAGCAGCTTGAGTCCCATAGGGGCCGTGGGACAGATGAACACTGAAGCTTTCTTT. Amino acids: CASSLSPIGAVGQMNTEAFF.

The count of this clone is one. The V call is TRBV27, the J call TRBJ2-3, with D unresolved. Trimming took off 1 base at V and 6 bases at J, with 11 bases between the two ends. The CDR3 consists of 14 residues. From germline, CDR1 is MNHEY and CDR2 SMNVEV (reference sequence). The CDR3: CASSLFRGSDTQYF. The DNA of the CDR3 is TGTGCCAGCAGTTTATTTCGCGGTTCGGATACGCAGTATTTT.

This CDR3 is CASSTTWDISYEQYF. In DNA form, the CDR3 reads TGTGCCAGTAGTACCACGTGGGACATTAGCTACGAGCAGTACTTC. J is TRBJ2-7 and V is TRBV19; maybe TRBD1 (6 bases). With 4 bases removed from V and 3 bases from J, the gap between germline ends came to 16 bases. CDR1 is LNHDA, CDR2 SQIVND, per germline (reference sequence). The CDR3 is 15 residues long.

In its sample, this clone was seen once. In nucleotides, the CDR3 is TGTGCCAGCAGCCCAAACCGTCCCAGGAGGGCCTATCGACTCGATGAGCAGTTCTTC. This translates into CASSPNRPRRAYRLDEQFF. The genes are TRBV5-5 and TRBJ2-1; TRBD2 might be the D (6 bases). The CDR3 has 19 amino acids. In germline, CDR1 is SGHKS, CDR2 YYEKEE (reference sequence). V lost 4 bases and J 8 bases, leaving 31 bases between the germline ends.

This chain connects TRBV18 to TRBJ1-1; D possibly corresponds to TRBD1 (6 bases). This CDR3 contains 14 residues. The germline V gene has CDR1 KGHSH and CDR2 LQKENI. V was clipped by 3 bases and J by 0 bases, with 8 bases between them. CDR3 bases: TGTGCCAGCTCACCGGACAGCATGAACACTGAAGCTTTCTTT. It translates to CASSPDSMNTEAFF.

The chain joins TRBV2 to TRBJ2-7, with 9 positions matching TRBD1. V lost 3 bases, J lost 5 bases, and 8 bases stayed unmatched. Germline V gives CDR1 SNHLY, CDR2 FYNNEI. The CDR3 length is 15 residues. The CDR3 protein is CASSDPGTGSHEQYF. CDR3 coding DNA: TGTGCCAGCAGTGACCCAGGGACAGGGAGCCACGAGCAGTACTTC.

This clone was seen a few times. V usage is TRBV6-5 and J usage is TRBJ1-1; tentatively, D is TRBD1 (5 bases). The CDR3 totals 12 residues. Trimming cost V 8 bases and J 7 bases, with 14 bases left between them. Germline CDR1 MNHEY, CDR2 SVGAGI. CDR3 region: CASEGLGDEAFF. The CDR3 nucleotides are TGTGCCAGCGAGGGGCTCGGGGATGAAGCTTTCTTT.

This chain uses TRBV18 with TRBJ1-2; 8 nucleotides align to TRBD1. Germline V gene lookup returns CDR1 KGHSH and CDR2 LQKENI. The CDR3 runs 14 residues. V shed 6 bases and J 3 bases; nucleotides not matched to a gene: 6. DNA of the CDR3: TGTGCCAGCTCCCCAGGGGGCGCCGACTATGGCTACACCTTC. Amino acid sequence: CASSPGGADYGYTF.

This clone was observed a handful of times. The rearrangement links TRBV19 to TRBJ1-2; D is unclear. This CDR3 has 14 amino acids. Germline assignment: CDR1 LNHDA and CDR2 SQIVND (reference sequence). This chain's CDR3 is CATMAGGPRYGYTF. The CDR3 nucleotides read TGTGCTACCATGGCGGGCGGCCCACGGTATGGCTACACCTTC.

This clone was detected only once. The gene calls are TRBV28 and TRBJ1-5, with no clear D. This CDR3 has 15 amino acids. V gave up 1 base and J gave up 4 bases, with 11 bases separating them. CDR1 and CDR2 from the germline V gene are MDHEN and SYDVKM. CDR3 amino acids: CASSLSVSVNQPQHF. The DNA of the CDR3 is TGTGCCAGCAGTTTATCGGTCAGCGTTAATCAGCCCCAGCATTTT. The entire variable domain, with the rest obtained from reference TRBV28 and TRBJ1-5, is as follows: DVKVTQSSRYLVKRTGEKVFLECVQDMDHENMFWYRQDPGLGLRLIYFSYDVKMKEKGDIPEGYSVSREKKERFSLILESASTNQTSMYLCASSLSVSVNQPQHFGDGTRLSIL.

The CDR3 spells CASSSTGFNEQFF. CDR3 sequence (DNA): TGCGCCAGCAGCTCGACAGGTTTCAATGAGCAGTTCTTC. The rearrangement uses TRBV5-1 and TRBJ2-1; maybe TRBD1 (6 bases). The V end was cut by 3 bases, the J end by 6 bases, with 10 bases between. Germline CDR1 is SGHRS and CDR2 is YFSETQ. The CDR3 runs to 13 residues.

Regarding this clone: Other DNA sequences of this sample code for an identical CDR3. The chain employs TRBV5-6 and TRBJ2-3; TRBD2 matches at 8 bases. Trimming took 4 bases from V and 0 from J; bases not matched to a gene: 4. The CDR3 is 15 amino acids. Germline V gene sequence: CDR1 SGHDT, CDR2 YYEEEE. Written as DNA, the CDR3 is TGTGCCAGCAGCAGTTTAGCGGGGAGCACAGATACGCAGTATTTT. It specifies CASSSLAGSTDTQYF.

V and J are TRBV9 and TRBJ1-6; TRBD1 aligns across 7 bases. This CDR3 contains 14 residues. Germline-derived CDR1 and CDR2 are SGDLS and YYNGEE. J lost 10 bases, V lost 1 base, and 5 bases had no gene match. CDR3 sequence: CASSVRDRGSPLHF. The CDR3 bases are TGTGCCAGCAGCGTAAGGGACAGAGGCTCACCCCTCCACTTT.

The chain couples TRBV5-5 to TRBJ2-2; TRBD1 might be the D (5 bases). V was clipped by 5 bases and J by 2 bases, with 10 bases between them. CDR1 and CDR2 (germline): SGHKS, YYEKEE (reference sequence). The CDR3 has 14 residues. CDR3: CASRLDSNTGELFF. CDR3 in DNA: TGTGCCAGCAGATTAGACAGTAACACCGGGGAGCTGTTTTTT.

The chain is built from TRBV12-3 or TRBV12-4 and TRBJ2-1; 7 bases match TRBD2. The CDR3 covers 12 residues. V lost 3 bases and J lost 9; bases outside the gene matches: 2. DNA for the CDR3: TGTGCCAGCAGTTTGACTAGCCCTGAGCAGTTCTTC. As protein: CASSLTSPEQFF.

The chain employs TRBV6-5 and TRBJ1-5; 7 bases agree with TRBD1. V shed 7 bases and J 7 bases; nucleotides not matched to a gene: 7. This CDR3 is 13 amino acids long. Germline V gene data show CDR1 as MNHEY and CDR2 as SVGAGI. The CDR3: CASIFGQDQPQHF. The CDR3 DNA sequence: TGTGCCAGCATTTTCGGACAGGACCAGCCCCAGCATTTT.

The chain is built from TRBV7-9 and TRBJ1-2; D unresolved. Germline V gene data show CDR1 as SEHNR and CDR2 as FQNEAQ (reference sequence). V was pared by 5 bases and J by 7 bases, with 14 bases between. The CDR3 runs to 13 residues. CDR3 bases: TGTGCCAGCAGCCTTAATGACATACGTGGCTACACCTTC. As protein: CASSLNDIRGYTF.

The chain couples TRBV19 to TRBJ2-2; TRBD2 is a possible D gene (6 bases). Germline assignment: CDR1 LNHDA and CDR2 SQIVND (reference sequence). This CDR3 spans 14 amino acids. Trimming removed 8 bases from V and 4 bases from J, with 14 bases in between. The CDR3 region is CASRPSGLTGELFF. In nucleotides, the CDR3 is TGTGCCAGTCGTCCCAGCGGGCTCACCGGGGAGCTGTTTTTT.